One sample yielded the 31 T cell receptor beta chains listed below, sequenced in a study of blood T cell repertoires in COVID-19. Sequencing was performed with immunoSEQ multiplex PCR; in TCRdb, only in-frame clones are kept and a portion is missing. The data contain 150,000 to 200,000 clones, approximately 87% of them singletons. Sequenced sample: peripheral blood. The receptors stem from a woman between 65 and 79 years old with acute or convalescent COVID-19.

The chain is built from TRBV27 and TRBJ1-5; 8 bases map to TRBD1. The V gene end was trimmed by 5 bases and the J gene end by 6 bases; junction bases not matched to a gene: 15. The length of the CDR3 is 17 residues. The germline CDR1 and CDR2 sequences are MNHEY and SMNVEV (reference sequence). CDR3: CASSPITGTGLSQPQHF. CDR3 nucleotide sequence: TGTGCCAGCAGTCCAATAACCGGGACAGGTCTGTCTCAGCCCCAGCATTTT.

CDR3 coding DNA: TGTGCCAGCAGTTTAGGCATACTATATGGCTACACCTTC. Its protein product is CASSLGILYGYTF. The rearrangement uses TRBV28 and TRBJ1-2, with unresolved D. The CDR3 extends over 13 amino acids. Germline loops: CDR1 MDHEN, CDR2 SYDVKM. The V gene lost 2 bases and the J gene lost 5 bases, with 9 bases spanning the gap.

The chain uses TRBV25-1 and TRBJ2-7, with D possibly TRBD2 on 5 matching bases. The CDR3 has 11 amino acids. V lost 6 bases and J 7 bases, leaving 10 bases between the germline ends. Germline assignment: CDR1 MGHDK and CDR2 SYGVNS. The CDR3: CASRGSGEQYF. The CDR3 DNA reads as TGTGCCAGCAGGGGCTCGGGGGAGCAGTACTTC.

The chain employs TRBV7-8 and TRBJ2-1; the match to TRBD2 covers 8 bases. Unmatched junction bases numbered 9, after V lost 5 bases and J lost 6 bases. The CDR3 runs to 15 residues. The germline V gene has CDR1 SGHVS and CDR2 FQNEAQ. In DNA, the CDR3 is TGTGCCAGCAGCCGTCTAGCGGGCGCACTCAATGAGCAGTTCTTC. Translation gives CASSRLAGALNEQFF.

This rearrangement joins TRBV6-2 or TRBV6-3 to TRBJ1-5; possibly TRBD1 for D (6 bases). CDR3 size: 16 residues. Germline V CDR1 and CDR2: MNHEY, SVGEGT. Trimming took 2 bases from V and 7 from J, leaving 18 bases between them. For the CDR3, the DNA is TGTGCCAGCAGTTACCTCGGCAGGGGAGCTGCACAGCCCCAGCATTTT. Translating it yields CASSYLGRGAAQPQHF.

The CDR3 sequence: CASSYRDGTGELFF. The DNA for the CDR3 is TGTGCCAGCAGCTACAGGGACGGCACCGGGGAGCTGTTTTTT. This chain connects TRBV5-5 to TRBJ2-2, with D perhaps matching TRBD1 (6 bases). Deletions cut 3 bases from V and 4 bases from J, with 10 bases between. The CDR3 sequence is 14 residues long. The germline CDR1 and CDR2 sequences are SGHKS and YYEKEE (reference sequence).

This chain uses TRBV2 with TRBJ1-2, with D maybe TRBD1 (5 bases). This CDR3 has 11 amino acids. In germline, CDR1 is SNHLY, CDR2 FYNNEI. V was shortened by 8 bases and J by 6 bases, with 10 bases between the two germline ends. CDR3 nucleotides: TGTGCCAGCCAGGGTGGAAATGGCTACACCTTC. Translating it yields CASQGGNGYTF.

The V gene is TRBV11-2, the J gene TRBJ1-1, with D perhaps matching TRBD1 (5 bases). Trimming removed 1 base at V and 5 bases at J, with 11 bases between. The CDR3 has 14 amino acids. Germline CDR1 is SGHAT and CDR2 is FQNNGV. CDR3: CASSLVGGRTEAFF. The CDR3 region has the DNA TGTGCCAGCAGCTTAGTCGGGGGAAGGACTGAAGCTTTCTTT.

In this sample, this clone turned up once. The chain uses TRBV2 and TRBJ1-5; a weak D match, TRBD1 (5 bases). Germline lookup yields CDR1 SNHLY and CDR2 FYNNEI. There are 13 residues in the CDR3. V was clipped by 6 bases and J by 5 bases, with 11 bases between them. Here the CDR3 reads CASRSREDQPQHF. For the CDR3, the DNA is TGTGCCAGCAGAAGCAGGGAGGATCAGCCCCAGCATTTT.

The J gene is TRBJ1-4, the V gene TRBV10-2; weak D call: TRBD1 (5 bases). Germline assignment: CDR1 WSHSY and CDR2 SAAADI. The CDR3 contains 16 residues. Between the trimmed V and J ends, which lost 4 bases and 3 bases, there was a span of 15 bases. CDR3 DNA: TGCGCCAGCAGTGCGAGGTTCCTAGGGGCTAATGAAAAACTGTTTTTT. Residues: CASSARFLGANEKLFF.

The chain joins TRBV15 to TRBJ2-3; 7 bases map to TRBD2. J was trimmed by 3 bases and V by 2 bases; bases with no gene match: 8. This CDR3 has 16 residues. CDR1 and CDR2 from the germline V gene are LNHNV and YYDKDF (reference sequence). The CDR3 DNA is TGTGCCACCAGCAGACCCAGACCGGGAGGAACAGATACGCAGTATTTT. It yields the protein CATSRPRPGGTDTQYF.

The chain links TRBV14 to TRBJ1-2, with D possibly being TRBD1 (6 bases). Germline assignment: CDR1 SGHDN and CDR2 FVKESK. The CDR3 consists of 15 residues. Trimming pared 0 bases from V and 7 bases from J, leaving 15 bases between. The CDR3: CASSQDNRDLGGYTF. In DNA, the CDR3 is TGTGCCAGCAGCCAAGATAACAGGGACCTTGGTGGCTACACCTTC.

The CDR3 coding sequence is TGTGCCAGCAGCCTCACACCGATCTCTGGAAACACCATATATTTT. The encoded protein is CASSLTPISGNTIYF. This chain joins TRBV3-1 (or the pseudogene TRBV3-2) and TRBJ1-3, with D hard to call. From germline, CDR1 is LGHDT and CDR2 YNNKEL (reference sequence). The ends were cut back, 4 bases at V and 0 bases at J, with 10 bases in the middle. The length of the CDR3 is 15 residues.

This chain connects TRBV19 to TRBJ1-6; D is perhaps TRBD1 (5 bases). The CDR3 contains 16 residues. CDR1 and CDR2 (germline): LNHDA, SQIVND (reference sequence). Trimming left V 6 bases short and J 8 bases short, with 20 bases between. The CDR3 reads CASSKTGTLLDSPLHF. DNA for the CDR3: TGTGCCAGTAGCAAGACCGGGACTCTTTTGGATTCACCCCTCCACTTT.

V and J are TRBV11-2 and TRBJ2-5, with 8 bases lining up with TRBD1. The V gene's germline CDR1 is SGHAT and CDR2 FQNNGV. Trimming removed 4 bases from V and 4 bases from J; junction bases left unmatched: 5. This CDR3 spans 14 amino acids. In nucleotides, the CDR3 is TGTGCCAGCAGCTCTCCAGGGGGCCTAGAGACCCAGTACTTC. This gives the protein CASSSPGGLETQYF.

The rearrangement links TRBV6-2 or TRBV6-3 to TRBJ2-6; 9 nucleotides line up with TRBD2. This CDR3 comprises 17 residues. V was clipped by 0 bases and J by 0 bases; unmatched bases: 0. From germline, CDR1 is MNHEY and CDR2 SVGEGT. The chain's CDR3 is CASSYSSGSSGANVLTF. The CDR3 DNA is TGTGCCAGCAGTTACTCTAGCGGGAGCTCTGGGGCCAACGTCCTGACTTTC.

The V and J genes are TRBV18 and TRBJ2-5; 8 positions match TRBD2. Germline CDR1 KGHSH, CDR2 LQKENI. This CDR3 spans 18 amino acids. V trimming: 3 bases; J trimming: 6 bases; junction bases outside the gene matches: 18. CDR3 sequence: CASSPPRGAETETQTQYF. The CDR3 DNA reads TGTGCCAGCTCACCCCCGCGGGGGGCCGAAACGGAGACCCAGACCCAGTACTTC.

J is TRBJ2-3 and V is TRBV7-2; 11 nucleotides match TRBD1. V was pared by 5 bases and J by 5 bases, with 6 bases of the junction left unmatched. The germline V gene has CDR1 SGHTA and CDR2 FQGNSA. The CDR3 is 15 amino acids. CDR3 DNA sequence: TGTGCCAGCAGCCCCCGGACAGGGGGCATAGATACGCAGTATTTT. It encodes CASSPRTGGIDTQYF.

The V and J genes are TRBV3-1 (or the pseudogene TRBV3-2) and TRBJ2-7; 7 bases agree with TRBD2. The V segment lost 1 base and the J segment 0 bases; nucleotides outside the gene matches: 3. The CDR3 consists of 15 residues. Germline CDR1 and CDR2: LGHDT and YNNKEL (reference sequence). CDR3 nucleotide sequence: TGTGCCAGCAGCCAAGGGGGGACTACCTCCTACGAGCAGTACTTC. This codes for CASSQGGTTSYEQYF.

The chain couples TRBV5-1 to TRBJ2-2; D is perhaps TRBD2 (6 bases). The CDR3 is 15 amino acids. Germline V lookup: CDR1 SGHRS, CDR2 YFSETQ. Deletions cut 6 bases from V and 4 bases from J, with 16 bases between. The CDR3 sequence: CASKGISGATGELFF. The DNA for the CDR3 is TGCGCCAGCAAAGGAATTAGCGGAGCCACCGGGGAGCTGTTTTTT.

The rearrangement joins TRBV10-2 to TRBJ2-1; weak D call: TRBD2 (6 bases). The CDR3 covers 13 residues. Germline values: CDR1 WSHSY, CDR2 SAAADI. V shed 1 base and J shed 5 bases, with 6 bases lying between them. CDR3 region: CASSEWGDNEQFF. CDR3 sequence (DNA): TGCGCCAGCAGTGAGTGGGGGGACAATGAGCAGTTCTTC.

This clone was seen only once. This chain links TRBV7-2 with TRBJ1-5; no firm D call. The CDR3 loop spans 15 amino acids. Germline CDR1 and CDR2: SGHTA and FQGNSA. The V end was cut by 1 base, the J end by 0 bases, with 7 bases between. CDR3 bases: TGTGCCAGCAGCTTAGAACGCAGTAGCAATCAGCCCCAGCATTTT. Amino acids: CASSLERSSNQPQHF.

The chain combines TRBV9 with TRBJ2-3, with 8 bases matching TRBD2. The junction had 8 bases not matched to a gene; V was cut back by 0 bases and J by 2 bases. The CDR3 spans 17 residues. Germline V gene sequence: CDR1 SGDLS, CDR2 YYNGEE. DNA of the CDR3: TGTGCCAGCAGCGTAGGGCCCGGGAGGGCCTACACAGATACGCAGTATTTT. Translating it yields CASSVGPGRAYTDTQYF. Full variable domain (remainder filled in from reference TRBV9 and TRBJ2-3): DSGVTQTPKHLITATGQRVTLRCSPRSGDLSVYWYQQSLDQGLQFLIQYYNGEERAKGNILERFSAQQFPDLHSELNLSSLELGDSALYFCASSVGPGRAYTDTQYFGPGTRLTVL.

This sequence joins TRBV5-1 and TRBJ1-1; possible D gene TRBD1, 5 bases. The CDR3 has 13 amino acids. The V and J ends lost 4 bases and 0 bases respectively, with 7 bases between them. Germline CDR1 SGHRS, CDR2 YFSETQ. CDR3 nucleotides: TGCGCCAGCAGCCAGGGCATGAACACTGAAGCTTTCTTT. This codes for CASSQGMNTEAFF.

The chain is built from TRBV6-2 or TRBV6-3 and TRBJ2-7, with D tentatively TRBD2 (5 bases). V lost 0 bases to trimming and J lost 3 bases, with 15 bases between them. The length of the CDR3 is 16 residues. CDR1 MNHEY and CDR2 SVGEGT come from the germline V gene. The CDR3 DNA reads TGTGCCAGCAGTTACTCGTTGTGGGAGAAAGGCTACGAGCAGTACTTC. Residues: CASSYSLWEKGYEQYF.

Here the CDR3 reads CASSRTGGAGNGYTF. The CDR3 coding sequence is TGTGCCAGCAGCCGGACAGGGGGCGCTGGGAATGGCTACACCTTC. The V and J genes are TRBV3-1 (or the pseudogene TRBV3-2) and TRBJ1-2; 11 nucleotides line up with TRBD1. The CDR3 length is 15 residues. The germline gives CDR1 LGHDT, CDR2 YNNKEL (reference sequence). The V segment lost 4 bases and the J segment 6 bases; nucleotides outside the gene matches: 7.

The CDR3: CASSSHQGNYGYTF. As DNA, the CDR3 is TGTGCCAGCAGTTCTCATCAGGGGAACTATGGCTACACCTTC. V usage is TRBV27 and J usage is TRBJ1-2; TRBD1 might be the D (6 bases). Germline assignment: CDR1 MNHEY and CDR2 SMNVEV (reference sequence). This CDR3 is built from 14 residues. The germline V and J ends were trimmed by 4 bases and 2 bases, with 11 bases remaining between them.

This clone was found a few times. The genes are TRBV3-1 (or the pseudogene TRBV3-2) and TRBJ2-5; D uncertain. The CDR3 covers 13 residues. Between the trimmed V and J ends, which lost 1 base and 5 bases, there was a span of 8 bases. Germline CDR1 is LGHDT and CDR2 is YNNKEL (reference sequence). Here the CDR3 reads CASSQAGGETQYF. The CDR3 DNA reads TGTGCCAGCAGCCAAGCGGGTGGGGAGACCCAGTACTTC.

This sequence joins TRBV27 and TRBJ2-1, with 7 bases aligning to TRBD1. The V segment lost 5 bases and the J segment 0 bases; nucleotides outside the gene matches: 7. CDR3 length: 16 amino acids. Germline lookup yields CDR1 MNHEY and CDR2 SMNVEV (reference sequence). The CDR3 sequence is CASSPPGGSSYNEQFF. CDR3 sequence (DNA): TGTGCCAGCAGTCCCCCAGGGGGTAGCTCCTACAATGAGCAGTTCTTC.

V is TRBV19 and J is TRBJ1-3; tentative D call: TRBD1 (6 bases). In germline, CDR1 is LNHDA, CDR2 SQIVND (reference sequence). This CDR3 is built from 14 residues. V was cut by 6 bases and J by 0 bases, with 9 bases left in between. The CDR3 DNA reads TGTGCCAGTAGACAGGGCCCCTCTGGAAACACCATATATTTT. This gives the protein CASRQGPSGNTIYF. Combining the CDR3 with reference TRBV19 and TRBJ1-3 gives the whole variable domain DGGITQSPKYLFRKEGQNVTLSCEQNLNHDAMYWYRQDPGQGLRLIYYSQIVNDFQKGDIAEGYSVSREKKESFPLTVTSAQKNPTAFYLCASRQGPSGNTIYFGEGSWLTVV.

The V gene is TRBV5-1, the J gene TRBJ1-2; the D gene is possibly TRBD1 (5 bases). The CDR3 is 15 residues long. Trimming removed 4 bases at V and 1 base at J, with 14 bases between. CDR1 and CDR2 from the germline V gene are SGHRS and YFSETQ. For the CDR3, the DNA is TGCGCCAGCAGCAGTGATGCGGGGCTTAACTATGGCTACACCTTC. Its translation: CASSSDAGLNYGYTF.